This T cell receptor beta chain was identified in a study of vaccination effects on CD4 cells after COVID-19. V lost 11 bases to trimming and J lost 1 base; unmatched junction nucleotides: 6. Germline CDR1 and CDR2: LNHDA and SQIVND (reference sequence). The CDR3 has 13 residues. The ViraFEST assay expanded antigen-specific CD4+ T cells with viral peptide pools before sequencing. The authors isolated CD4+ T cells after ten to eleven days of culture. Participants received two doses of either the BNT162b2 or mRNA-1273 vaccine. Among the vaccine recipients, none had a prior SARS-CoV-2 infection, and nucleocapsid antibodies were negative. In regard to this clone: Its specificity is not known.

The protocol was immunoSEQ multiplex PCR, while the TCRdb copy is restricted to in-frame clones and leaves out a portion. The profile shows more than 20,000 clones, around 77% of them singletons. The chain carries TRBV19 and TRBJ2-5; the match to TRBD2 covers 8 bases. Material: CD4+ T cells from PBMCs cultured with HCoV-229E spike peptides, obtained after COVID-19 vaccination. This clonotype originated in a human donor who received a COVID-19 vaccine. CDR3 amino acids: CAAGGGIQETQYF. The CDR3 bases are TGTGCCGCCGGGGGGGGGATCCAAGAGACCCAGTACTTC.